The clone carrying this TCR beta chain occurred once. The CDR3 totals 16 residues. V was clipped by 3 bases and J by 4 bases; unmatched bases: 8. Germline CDR1 and CDR2: LGHDT and YNNKEL (reference sequence). In the original analysis: For nucleated cells, counts were estimated from reference gene primer amplification. TCRdb's table, derived via immunoSEQ multiplex PCR, lists solely in-frame clones and lacks some. From that table come the V and J calls and clone size; the DNA was used to work out D and trimming. This table holds more than 65,000 clones, roughly 87% found once. This sample stems from a study of blood T cell repertoires in COVID-19. At the level of the study: Spain, Italy and the United States supplied samples that represented acute and convalescent COVID-19. T cells, B-cell-depleted T cells, or PBMCs supplied cDNA or gDNA.

This chain uses TRBV3-1 (or the pseudogene TRBV3-2) with TRBJ1-3; 8 nucleotides line up with TRBD1. The clonotype was recovered from a man between 45 and 60 years old with acute or convalescent COVID-19. Sequencing was carried out using peripheral blood. CDR3 nucleotides: TGTGCCAGCAGCCAGAGACAGGGGACGGCCGGAAACACCATATATTTT. Its translation: CASSQRQGTAGNTIYF.